Each of the 8 T cell receptor beta chains below was sequenced from the same sample in a study of long-term antiretroviral therapy in people with HIV. Sequencing relied on immunoSEQ assay v3.0, run at survey level. The data were produced by immunoSEQ multiplex PCR, yet TCRdb's version contains in-frame clones alone and is incomplete. The table has about 25,000 clones, 65% to 85% seen once. The sample in question was unsorted PBMCs, obtained 2.1 years after starting antiretroviral therapy. The receptors originated from a man aged 25-40 years with HIV.

This clone was seen a handful of times. J is TRBJ2-3 and V is TRBV9; perhaps TRBD1 as D (5 bases). The V gene lost 0 bases and the J gene lost 2 bases, with 10 bases spanning the gap. The CDR3 extends over 15 amino acids. Germline values: CDR1 SGDLS, CDR2 YYNGEE. CDR3 sequence reads: CASSVAGSPTDTQYF. The CDR3 region has the DNA TGTGCCAGCAGCGTAGCAGGGTCACCCACAGATACGCAGTATTTT.

The rearrangement links TRBV11-2 to TRBJ2-2; 8 nucleotides agree with TRBD1. Germline values: CDR1 SGHAT, CDR2 FQNNGV. The CDR3 extends over 16 amino acids. V shed 2 bases and J 5 bases; nucleotides not matched to a gene: 7. CDR3 DNA sequence: TGTGCCAGCAGCTTAAACCGGGACAGGAGTACCGGGGAGCTGTTTTTT. Protein: CASSLNRDRSTGELFF. Combining the CDR3 with reference TRBV11-2 and TRBJ2-2 gives the whole variable domain EAGVAQSPRYKIIEKRQSVAFWCNPISGHATLYWYQQILGQGPKLLIQFQNNGVVDDSQLPKDRFSAERLKGVDSTLKIQPAKLEDSAVYLCASSLNRDRSTGELFFGEGSRLTVL.

The gene calls are TRBV6-1 and TRBJ1-4; 9 nucleotides agree with TRBD1. Per germline, CDR1 MNHNS and CDR2 SASEGT. The length of the CDR3 is 15 residues. V shed 7 bases, J shed 8 bases, and the junction held 11 bases outside the gene matches. CDR3 loop: CASKNGQGWGEKLFF. CDR3 coding DNA: TGTGCCAGCAAGAACGGACAGGGGTGGGGAGAAAAACTGTTTTTT.

V gene TRBV10-3 combines with J gene TRBJ2-3; D is perhaps TRBD2 (6 bases). Trimming took 2 bases from V and 4 from J, leaving 13 bases between them. The CDR3 runs to 15 residues. The germline gives CDR1 ENHRY, CDR2 SYGVKD. CDR3 residues: CAISELGGSADTQYF. CDR3 bases: TGTGCCATCAGTGAGCTGGGGGGTTCAGCAGATACGCAGTATTTT.

V is TRBV6-5 and J is TRBJ2-7, with D possibly being TRBD1 (6 bases). V gave up 6 bases and J gave up 3 bases, with 18 bases separating them. The CDR3 contains 15 residues. Germline CDR1 and CDR2: MNHEY and SVGAGI. CDR3 protein: CASRTDRLGLYEQYF. The CDR3 bases are TGTGCCAGCAGGACCGACAGGCTGGGTCTCTACGAGCAGTACTTC.

This sequence joins TRBV7-2 and TRBJ2-7, with D perhaps TRBD1 (5 bases). Germline CDR1 SGHTA, CDR2 FQGNSA. The CDR3 length is 12 residues. Trimming stripped 4 bases from V and 4 bases from J, with 8 bases between. CDR3 sequence reads: CASSSRGYEQYF. The CDR3 DNA is TGTGCCAGCAGCTCAAGGGGTTACGAGCAGTACTTC.

The chain carries TRBV6-5 and TRBJ1-1, with TRBD1 as a possible D gene (6 bases). Germline lookup yields CDR1 MNHEY and CDR2 SVGAGI. The CDR3 has 13 amino acids. V dropped 5 bases and J dropped 2 bases, with 9 bases sitting between them. Here the CDR3 reads CASSRTDNTEAFF. The CDR3 nucleotides read TGTGCCAGCAGTCGGACAGATAACACTGAAGCTTTCTTT.

The chain combines TRBV28 with TRBJ2-6; no definite D call. CDR3 length: 15 residues. Trimming removed 5 bases at V and 2 bases at J, with 10 bases between. Germline CDR1 MDHEN, CDR2 SYDVKM. The CDR3 loop reads CASSPLGTGANVLTF. DNA for the CDR3: TGTGCCAGCAGTCCCCTAGGGACTGGGGCCAACGTCCTGACTTTC.